Described below is a single TCR beta chain sequence and its context. In its sample, this clone was seen a few times. The clone's antigen remains unknown. No qualities accompany the bases; no much larger clone lies one base away. This record comes from a study of CD8+ T cells in alopecia areata (dated by TCRdb to 2016 to 2018). About the full investigation: Treated patients were enrolled in an open-label pilot trial of oral tofacitinib, 5 to 10 mg twice daily, for moderate-to-severe alopecia areata. Tofacitinib was given for 6 to 18 months, followed by 6 months of follow-up off drug to assess delayed response and recurrence. In treated patients, disease severity was measured using the SALT score, which gives the percentage of scalp surface area affected. To study T cell clonal expansion in alopecia areata, the researchers applied high-throughput TCRbeta sequencing to both the C3H/HeJ mouse model and human patients. Human TCRbeta sequencing covered scalp tissue and sorted CD4+ and CD8+ peripheral blood T cells from patchy and totalis/universalis alopecia areata patients and healthy controls. Tofacitinib-treated patients had biopsies at baseline and at 4 and 24 weeks of treatment, with a later scalp biopsy in several patients. Clonality in the scalp was compared among normal scalp (n=4), patchy alopecia areata scalp (n=8), and alopecia totalis/universalis scalp (n=8). The RNA source kit depended on sample type: the PAXgene miRNA kit for fixed scalp, the miRNeasy kit for PBMCs, and the RNeasy kit for mouse skin. TCRbeta CDR3 regions were amplified by immunoSEQ multiplex PCR using 35 Vbeta forward and 13 Jbeta reverse primers.

What the research found in general, with its limitations: Resident alphabeta T cells in normal human skin are also sequenced, complicating scalp TCR repertoire analysis, unlike mouse skin dominated by gammadelta T cells. Many expanded lesional clones persisted in scalp and blood during tofacitinib treatment, which may partly explain relapse after stopping treatment. Compared with normal scalp, lesional scalp, particularly in alopecia totalis/universalis, had higher clonality and more expanded CD8+ clones, which suggests antigenic drive. Tofacitinib significantly decreased scalp clonality and the number of expanded CD8+ clones among the top 100 scalp clones. Compared with mice, TCR sequences shared between patients were less clear, possibly partly because of HLA diversity across the patient population. Because the treated cohort was small and included a single nonresponder, larger studies are needed to assess links between baseline CD8+ expansion and response.

The library was made by the immunoSEQ multiplex PCR assay. RNA was extracted from all samples and reverse transcribed into cDNA, which served as template for TCR sequencing. SuperScript III was used to make first-strand cDNA, primed with a 2:1 mix of oligo-dT and random hexamers. A synthetic immune receptor repertoire was used to measure amplification bias, and any remaining bias was corrected computationally. As for how the authors treated the data: After raw reads were preprocessed to remove errors, the CDR3 was defined following IMGT conventions as running from the conserved cysteine to phenylalanine. To get clonality, Shannon entropy was normalized by log2 of the number of productive unique TCRs and the result was subtracted from 1. Whether scalp clones were CD4 or CD8 was inferred by matching scalp TCRbeta sequences against CD4 and CD8 repertoires sorted from blood. TCRdb mirrors the immuneACCESS table, restricted to in-frame sequences. Some clones are absent from its copies; in checked studies, under half trace to an unresolved V gene, and the reason for the others is unknown. V, J and clone size reflect that table, while D and trimming were determined from the DNA. Counted in this sample were fewer than 250,000 clones; 55% to 70% of them appeared once. The ten largest clones add up to approximately 0.7% of the sample.

The intended sense of this specimen's time point label: roughly 27 days on oral tofacitinib. The treatment or condition label, as the study defines it: oral pan-JAK inhibitor, 5-10 mg twice daily. Peripheral blood and lesional scalp punch biopsies were obtained from patients with alopecia areata. After PBMCs were isolated by density centrifugation and stained for CD3, CD4 and CD8, a FACSAria was used to sort CD4+ and CD8+ T cells. V is pruned by 5 bases and J by 1 base, leaving 5 bases of the junction without a gene match. CDR1 and CDR2 are read off the germline V gene as SGHAT and FQNNGV. Inclusive of the bounding cysteine and phenylalanine, the CDR3 is 15 residues long. Of all the DNA, just the CDR3 is kept, 45 bases in frame from base 1.

This specimen consisted of CD4+ T cells sorted from blood, obtained at week 4, from a patient treated with tofacitinib. The sequence came from a human donor with alopecia areata. The receptor chain draws on TRBV11-2 and TRBJ1-1; 9 central nucleotides agree with TRBD1. At the DNA level, the sequence is TGTGCCAGCAGCGTACAGGGGGCGCAGAACACTGAAGCTTTCTTT. This is translated as CASSVQGAQNTEAFF.